The present TCR beta chain was sequenced within a study of human T cells and chemical hapten exposure. Study-wide points: TCRs exceeding 1 in 1000 frequency stayed unchanged with DPC sensitization.

V lost 5 bases, J lost 0 bases, and 16 bases lay in between. Germline CDR1 reads MDHEN; CDR2 reads SYDVKM. The CDR3 contains 16 residues. This clonotype was recorded many times. The target antigen is unknown. TCRdb used MiXCR to reprocess the RACE reads, holding one entry per CDR3 protein. The data show some 400,000 distinct CDR3 sequences, approximately 4.4% seen once. Time point of the sample: patch test 1, 2 weeks after DPC sensitization. Sample treatment: therapeutic diphenylcyclopropenone sensitization with weekly scalp DPC. This sequence was found in a woman in her forties or fifties with alopecia areata. Some clones in this sample may be carry-over from other donors' samples. This chain uses TRBV28 with TRBJ1-1; tentatively, D is TRBD1 (5 bases). The sample consisted of whole blood, taken in connection with sensitization to the hapten diphenylcyclopropenone (DPC). The CDR3 protein is CASSPPRGGLNTEAFF. The CDR3 bases are TGTGCCAGCAGTCCCCCTCGGGGCGGATTGAACACTGAAGCTTTCTTT.